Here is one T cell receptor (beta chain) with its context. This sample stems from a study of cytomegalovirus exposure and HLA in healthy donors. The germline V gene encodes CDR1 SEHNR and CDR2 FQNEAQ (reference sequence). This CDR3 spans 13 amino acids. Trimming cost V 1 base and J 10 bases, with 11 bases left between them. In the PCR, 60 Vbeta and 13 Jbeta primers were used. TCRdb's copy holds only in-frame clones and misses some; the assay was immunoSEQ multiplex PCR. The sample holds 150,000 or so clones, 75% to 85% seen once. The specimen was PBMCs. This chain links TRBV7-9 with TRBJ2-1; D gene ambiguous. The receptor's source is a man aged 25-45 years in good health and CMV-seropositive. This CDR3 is CASSLDTLGEQFF. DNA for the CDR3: TGTGCCAGCAGCTTAGATACCCTCGGGGAGCAGTTCTTC. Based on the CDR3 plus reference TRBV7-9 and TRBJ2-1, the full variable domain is DTGVSQNPRHKITKRGQNVTFRCDPISEHNRLYWYRQTLGQGPEFLTYFQNEAQLEKSRLLSDRFSAERPKGSFSTLEIQRTEQGDSAMYLCASSLDTLGEQFFGPGTRLTVL.